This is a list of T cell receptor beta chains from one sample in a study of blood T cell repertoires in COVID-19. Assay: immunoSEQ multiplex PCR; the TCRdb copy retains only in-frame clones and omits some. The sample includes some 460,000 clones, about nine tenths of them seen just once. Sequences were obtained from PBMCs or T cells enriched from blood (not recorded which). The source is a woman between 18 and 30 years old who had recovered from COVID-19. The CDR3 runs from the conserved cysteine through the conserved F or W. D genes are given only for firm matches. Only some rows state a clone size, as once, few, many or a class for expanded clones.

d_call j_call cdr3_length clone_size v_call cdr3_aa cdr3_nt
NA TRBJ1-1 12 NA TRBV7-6 CASSPDDTEAFF TGTGCCAGCAGCCCAGATGACACTGAAGCTTTCTTT
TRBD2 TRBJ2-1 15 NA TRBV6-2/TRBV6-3 CASSYGTSGADEQFF TGTGCCAGCAGTTACGGGACTAGCGGGGCGGATGAGCAGTTCTTC
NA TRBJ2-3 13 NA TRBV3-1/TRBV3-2 CASSHQVRDTQYF TGTGCCAGCAGCCACCAGGTTCGGGATACGCAGTATTTT
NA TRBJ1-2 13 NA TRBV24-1 CATSDLQGWGYTF TGTGCCACCAGTGATCTACAGGGTTGGGGCTACACCTTC
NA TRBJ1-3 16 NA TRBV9 CASSPSPGPLGNTIYF TGTGCCAGCAGCCCATCTCCAGGGCCCCTTGGAAACACCATATATTTT
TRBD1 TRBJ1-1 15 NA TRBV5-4 CASSLATGGYTEAFF TGTGCCAGCAGCTTGGCGACAGGGGGGTACACTGAAGCTTTCTTT
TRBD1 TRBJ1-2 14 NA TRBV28 CASTHRGTNYGYTF TGTGCCAGTACTCACAGGGGAACGAACTATGGCTACACCTTC
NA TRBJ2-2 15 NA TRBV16 CASSPSQGNTGELFF TGTGCCAGCAGCCCCTCCCAGGGTAACACCGGGGAGCTGTTTTTT
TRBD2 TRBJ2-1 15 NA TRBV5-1 CASSFGLATPNEQFF TGCGCCAGCAGCTTTGGACTAGCGACTCCCAATGAGCAGTTCTTC
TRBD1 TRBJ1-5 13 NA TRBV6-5 CASSRDRNQPQHF TGTGCCAGCAGCCGGGACAGGAATCAGCCCCAGCATTTT
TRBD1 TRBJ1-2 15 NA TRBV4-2 CASSRLDRDGNGYTF TGTGCCAGCAGCCGCCTTGACAGGGACGGAAATGGCTACACCTTC
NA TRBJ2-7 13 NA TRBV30 CAWSDGLGAEQYF TGTGCCTGGAGTGATGGACTTGGTGCTGAGCAGTACTTC
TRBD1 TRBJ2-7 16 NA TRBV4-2 CASSQESGTGGYEQYF TGTGCCAGCAGCCAAGAATCCGGGACAGGGGGCTACGAGCAGTACTTC
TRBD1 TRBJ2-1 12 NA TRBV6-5 CASSRHWGQGFF TGTGCCAGCAGCCGCCACTGGGGACAGGGGTTCTTC
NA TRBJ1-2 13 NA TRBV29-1 CSVEVATGYGYTF TGCAGCGTTGAAGTGGCTACAGGGTATGGCTACACCTTC
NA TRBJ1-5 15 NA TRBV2 CASSDEGSGNQPQHF TGTGCCAGCAGTGATGAGGGAAGTGGCAATCAGCCCCAGCATTTT
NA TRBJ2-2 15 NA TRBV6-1 CASSEARGDTGELFF TGTGCCAGCAGTGAAGCCAGGGGAGACACCGGGGAGCTGTTTTTT
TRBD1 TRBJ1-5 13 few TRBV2 CASSQDRLQPQHF TGTGCCAGCAGTCAGGACAGGTTACAGCCCCAGCATTTT
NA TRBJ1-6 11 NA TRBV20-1 CSASDNSPLHF TGCAGTGCTTCCGATAATTCACCCCTCCACTTT
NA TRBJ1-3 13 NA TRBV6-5 CASSPPGENTIYF TGTGCCAGCAGCCCGCCAGGGGAAAACACCATATATTTT
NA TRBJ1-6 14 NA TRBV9 CASSVEPSLSPLHF TGTGCCAGCAGCGTAGAGCCTTCCTTATCACCCCTCCACTTT
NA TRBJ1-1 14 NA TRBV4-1 CASSQDRVETEAFF TGCGCCAGCAGCCAAGACAGGGTAGAGACTGAAGCTTTCTTT
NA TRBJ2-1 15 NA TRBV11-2 CASRSPRFPGNEQFF TGTGCCAGCCGGAGCCCTAGATTCCCTGGAAATGAGCAGTTCTTC
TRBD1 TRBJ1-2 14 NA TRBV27 CASSLGTGPYGYTF TGTGCCAGCAGTTTAGGGACAGGCCCTTATGGCTACACCTTC
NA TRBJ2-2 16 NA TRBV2 CASSEWRAPETGELFF TGTGCCAGCAGTGAGTGGAGGGCCCCTGAAACCGGGGAGCTGTTTTTT
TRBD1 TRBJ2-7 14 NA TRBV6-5 CASSYGTALYEQYF TGTGCCAGCAGTTACGGGACAGCTCTATACGAGCAGTACTTC
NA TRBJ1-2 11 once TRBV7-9 CASGALYGYTF TGTGCCAGCGGGGCGCTCTATGGCTACACCTTC
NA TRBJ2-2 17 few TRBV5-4 CASSRPGEGSNTGELFF TGTGCCAGCTCGCGCCCCGGGGAAGGATCGAACACCGGGGAGCTGTTTTTT
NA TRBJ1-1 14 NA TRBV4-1 CASSRLSRNTEAFF TGCGCCAGCAGCCGCCTATCGAGGAACACTGAAGCTTTCTTT
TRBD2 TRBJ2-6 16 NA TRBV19 CASSTRGVRTSNVLTF TGTGCCAGTAGCACACGGGGGGTGAGAACATCCAACGTCCTGACTTTC
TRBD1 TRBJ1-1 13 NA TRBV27 CASSRQGRTEAFF TGTGCCAGCTCTAGACAGGGGAGGACTGAAGCTTTCTTT
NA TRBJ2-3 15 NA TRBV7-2 CAIVQDSASTDTQYF TGTGCCATCGTCCAGGACTCCGCTAGCACAGATACGCAGTATTTT
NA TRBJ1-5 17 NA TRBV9 CASSVGTGPGGNQPQHF TGTGCCAGCAGCGTAGGGACGGGCCCCGGAGGAAATCAGCCCCAGCATTTT